This T cell receptor beta chain was identified in a study of CD8 T cells in ankylosing spondylitis. Overall study findings and caveats: Enrichment of disease-linked clones was reportedly significant in matched ankylosing spondylitis synovial fluid. A motif of 8 or 9 highly homologous TCR beta variants was seen as apparently characteristic of ankylosing spondylitis blood. The authors found the disease-linked clones to be CD8+ and relatively rare in peripheral blood.

Comments on this clonotype: Its antigen remains unidentified.

By quantitative 5'-RACE with molecular barcodes, the TCR beta libraries were made. Using its own MiXCR run on the 5' RACE reads, TCRdb lists one record per CDR3 protein. This table holds a few hundred thousand distinct CDR3 sequences, about 20% found once. Trimming took off 5 bases at V and 5 bases at J, with 18 bases between the two ends. The CDR3 runs to 15 residues. Sequenced input: blood, either unsorted or a sorted T cell fraction (not recorded which). The receptor was derived from a female donor with ankylosing spondylitis or in good health (not recorded which). This chain uses TRBV12-3 or TRBV12-4 with TRBJ2-5, with D tentatively TRBD2 (5 bases). The CDR3, as DNA: TGTGCCAGCAGTCCCTCCGGGATAAGAGGGGAGACCCAGTACTTC. Residues: CASSPSGIRGETQYF.